This passage covers 18 T cell receptor beta chains from one sample sequenced in a study of regulatory T cells in long-lasting Graves disease. Time point denoted: persistent/refractory GD, antithyroid drugs over 5 years with positive TRAb. The authors made the TCR library using RNA they extracted from PBMCs. HTBI primers from iRepertoire and Arm-PCR of CDR3 regions yielded the TCR beta libraries. Via MiXCR, TCRdb re-called the multiplex PCR reads, giving one row per CDR3 protein. The table includes 450,000 or so distinct CDR3 sequences, around 20% detected once. This material consisted of peripheral blood mononuclear cells (PBMCs), taken when the disease was refractory, from a patient treated with antithyroid drugs. Receptors originate from a female donor with Graves disease.

The rearrangement joins TRBV20-1 to TRBJ2-7, with 7 bases aligning to TRBD2. Per germline, CDR1 DFQATT and CDR2 SNEGSKA (reference sequence). This CDR3 has 15 amino acids. V gave up 0 bases and J gave up 3 bases; unmatched junction bases: 8. CDR3 loop: CSARDRQRGSYEQYF. The CDR3 coding sequence is TGCAGTGCTAGAGACCGTCAGCGCGGGAGCTACGAGCAGTACTTC.

This clonotype was recorded many times. The chain couples TRBV28 to TRBJ1-2; D unclear. The CDR3 is 14 residues long. The V end lost 5 bases, the J end lost 4 bases, and 14 bases lay between the germline ends. Germline CDR1 is MDHEN and CDR2 is SYDVKM. As DNA, the CDR3 is TGTGCCAGCAGTCCCCTGACTGCGGGCTATGGCTACACCTTC. This translates into CASSPLTAGYGYTF.

This clonotype was observed many times. This sequence joins TRBV6-2 or TRBV6-3 and TRBJ1-2, with 7 bases fitting TRBD1. The CDR3 consists of 15 residues. The trim removed 5 bases at V and 4 bases at J, leaving 10 bases unmatched. Germline CDR1 MNHEY, CDR2 SVGEGT. CDR3 sequence (DNA): TGTGCCAGCAGTGAACCGGGGACAGCCACCTATGGCTACACCTTC. Protein product: CASSEPGTATYGYTF.

The CDR3 spells CASNEQWGKIYEQYF. The DNA of the CDR3 is TGTGCCAGCAACGAACAGTGGGGGAAGATCTACGAGCAGTACTTC. The V gene is TRBV7-3, the J gene TRBJ2-7; TRBD1 or TRBD2 may be the D gene (5 bases each). V was shortened by 7 bases and J by 3 bases, with 19 bases between the two germline ends. Germline loops: CDR1 SGHTA, CDR2 FQGTGA. This CDR3 has 15 amino acids.

This sequence joins TRBV19 and TRBJ1-1; 7 positions match TRBD1. Germline V gene data show CDR1 as LNHDA and CDR2 as SQIVND (reference sequence). Trimming at V came to 10 bases and at J to 0 bases, leaving 11 bases not matched to a gene. CDR3 length: 15 amino acids. CDR3 sequence reads: CATCGTADMNTEAFF. As DNA, the CDR3 is TGTGCCACCTGCGGGACAGCGGACATGAACACTGAAGCTTTCTTT. The entire variable domain, with the rest obtained from reference TRBV19 and TRBJ1-1, is as follows: DGGITQSPKYLFRKEGQNVTLSCEQNLNHDAMYWYRQDPGQGLRLIYYSQIVNDFQKGDIAEGYSVSREKKESFPLTVTSAQKNPTAFYLCATCGTADMNTEAFFGQGTRLTVV.

This sequence joins TRBV5-1 and TRBJ1-3; TRBD1 matches 8 bases. The CDR3 loop spans 14 amino acids. CDR1 SGHRS and CDR2 YFSETQ come from the germline V gene. Trimming at V came to 8 bases and at J to 4 bases, leaving 8 bases not matched to a gene. The CDR3 reads CASGPGTGGNTIYF. CDR3 in DNA: TGCGCCAGTGGTCCCGGGACAGGAGGAAACACCATATATTTT.

V gene TRBV9 combines with J gene TRBJ2-5, with D perhaps TRBD2 (7 bases). The V gene lost 5 bases and the J gene lost 0 bases, with 20 bases spanning the gap. The germline CDR1 and CDR2 sequences are SGDLS and YYNGEE. The CDR3 loop spans 17 amino acids. The CDR3 spells CASSFGGPESHQETQYF. The DNA for the CDR3 is TGTGCCAGCAGTTTCGGGGGGCCCGAATCTCACCAAGAGACCCAGTACTTC. Full variable domain (missing parts from reference TRBV9 and TRBJ2-5): DSGVTQTPKHLITATGQRVTLRCSPRSGDLSVYWYQQSLDQGLQFLIQYYNGEERAKGNILERFSAQQFPDLHSELNLSSLELGDSALYFCASSFGGPESHQETQYFGPGTRLLVL.

This clonotype rates as medium-sized (0.01 to 0.1%). The chain couples TRBV6-1 to TRBJ1-1; TRBD1 matches 8 bases. The germline gives CDR1 MNHNS, CDR2 SASEGT. The CDR3 totals 14 residues. V lost 6 bases to trimming and J lost 0 bases; unmatched junction nucleotides: 3. The CDR3 DNA follows: TGTGCCAGCAGGACAGGGGATCTGAACACTGAAGCTTTCTTT. Amino acids: CASRTGDLNTEAFF.

The DNA for the CDR3 is TGTGCCAGCAGTGAATTACGGGCTAGCGACTACAATGAGCAGTTCTTC. Its protein product is CASSELRASDYNEQFF. The chain uses TRBV2 and TRBJ2-1; perhaps TRBD2 as D (6 bases). Germline CDR1 and CDR2: SNHLY and FYNNEI. The CDR3 is made up of 16 amino acids. Trimming left V 2 bases short and J 3 bases short, with 14 bases between.

The chain has TRBV6-1 and TRBJ2-6; D is undetermined. The CDR3 runs to 15 residues. Germline V gene sequence: CDR1 MNHNS, CDR2 SASEGT. The V end was cut by 1 base, the J end by 0 bases, with 4 bases between. The CDR3 region is CASSEGSSGANVLTF. CDR3 sequence (DNA): TGTGCCAGCAGTGAAGGGAGCTCTGGGGCCAACGTCCTGACTTTC.

This clonotype appeared a few times. The chain combines TRBV18 with TRBJ2-7; TRBD2 matches 8 bases. This CDR3 contains 16 residues. CDR1 is KGHSH, CDR2 LQKENI, per germline. J gave up 5 bases and V 3 bases, and 12 bases lay outside the gene matches. Here the CDR3 reads CASSPLKGLDHHEQYF. The CDR3 DNA reads TGTGCCAGCTCACCCCTCAAGGGACTAGATCATCACGAGCAGTACTTC.

The chain links TRBV15 to TRBJ2-3; 12 nucleotides align to TRBD2. Germline V lookup: CDR1 LNHNV, CDR2 YYDKDF (reference sequence). The CDR3 runs 18 residues. Trimming removed 4 bases from V and 2 bases from J; junction bases left unmatched: 10. CDR3 sequence reads: CATSKARTSGTYTDTQYF. The DNA for the CDR3 is TGTGCCACCAGCAAAGCCCGGACTAGCGGGACTTACACAGATACGCAGTATTTT.

This clonotype came up many times. The CDR3 coding sequence is TGTGCCAGCAAGAATCTAGCGGACGAGCCGGTAGAGACCCAGTACTTC. It yields the protein CASKNLADEPVETQYF. The chain uses TRBV6-1 and TRBJ2-5, with 7 bases identical to TRBD2. This CDR3 has 16 residues. After removal of 7 bases from V and 4 bases from J, the junction contained 15 bases not matched to a gene. Germline lookup yields CDR1 MNHNS and CDR2 SASEGT.

This clonotype came up a few times. The CDR3: CASSEAPTSLLSNEQFF. CDR3 DNA: TGTGCCAGCAGTGAAGCGCCCACTAGTCTCCTTAGCAATGAGCAGTTCTTC. This chain links TRBV2 with TRBJ2-1; a possible D gene is TRBD2 (5 bases). CDR3 length: 17 amino acids. Germline V gene data show CDR1 as SNHLY and CDR2 as FYNNEI. V dropped 0 bases and J dropped 6 bases, with 18 bases sitting between them.

The V gene is TRBV7-9, the J gene TRBJ2-7; 12 bases are a match to TRBD2. V gave up 5 bases and J gave up 1 base; unmatched junction bases: 6. The CDR3 sequence is 16 residues long. Germline V gives CDR1 SEHNR, CDR2 FQNEAQ (reference sequence). The CDR3 bases are TGTGCCAGCAGCCCACGGACTAGCGGGACATCCTACGAGCAGTACTTC. It specifies CASSPRTSGTSYEQYF. Full variable domain (outside the CDR3, taken from reference TRBV7-9 and TRBJ2-7): DTGVSQNPRHKITKRGQNVTFRCDPISEHNRLYWYRQTLGQGPEFLTYFQNEAQLEKSRLLSDRFSAERPKGSFSTLEIQRTEQGDSAMYLCASSPRTSGTSYEQYFGPGTRLTVT.

The rearrangement links TRBV24-1 to TRBJ2-2; the D gene is possibly TRBD1 (6 bases). V lost 7 bases, J lost 2 bases, and 19 bases lay in between. The germline CDR1 and CDR2 sequences are KGHDR and SFDVKD. The CDR3 has 17 residues. The CDR3 nucleotides read TGTGCCACCAGGGGGGCAGGGGACCCTGTTAACACCGGGGAGCTGTTTTTT. Translation: CATRGAGDPVNTGELFF.

In its sample, this clonotype was seen many times. Germline and junction disagree at one end, which may indicate a read error. The chain uses TRBV3-1 and TRBJ2-7; D gene unclear. Germline CDR1 reads LGHDT; CDR2 reads YNNKEL (reference sequence). The CDR3 is made up of 13 amino acids. Here the CDR3 reads CASSQDPGYEQYF. CDR3 sequence (DNA): TGCGCCAGCAGCCAAGATCCGGGCTACGAGCAGTACTTC.

This clonotype was seen a single time. V usage is TRBV5-1 and J usage is TRBJ2-2; tentatively, D is TRBD1 or TRBD2 (5 bases each). Germline V gene sequence: CDR1 SGHRS, CDR2 YFSETQ. CDR3 length: 17 amino acids. Trimming removed 0 bases at V and 2 bases at J, with 14 bases between. The DNA for the CDR3 is TGCGCCAGCAGCTTGGGGGGCGAGGGCCACAACACCGGGGAGCTGTTTTTT. Translated, it gives CASSLGGEGHNTGELFF.